This paragraph reports one T cell receptor beta chain. Its matching antigen is unknown. Trimming removed 3 bases at V and 0 bases at J, with 8 bases between. CDR3 size: 15 residues. Germline lookup yields CDR1 LNHDA and CDR2 SQIVND (reference sequence). Patients underwent thyroid surgery, and none had received any treatment before it. These data come from a study of metastatic and nonmetastatic thyroid tumors. Study results and caveats: TCR beta diversity was reportedly significantly higher in malignant thyroid tumors than benign nodules, in blood and tumor.

Original methodology: What underpinned the distant-metastasis classifier for papillary thyroid cancer was the set of CDR3 differences across clinicopathological groups. TCRdb re-analyzed the PCR reads using MiXCR. The V and J calls, along with clone size, are taken from TCRdb and not from the paper's own processing. This table has 13,000 or so clones, over 25% appearing once. The sequence derives from a female donor with papillary thyroid cancer or a benign thyroid nodule (not recorded which). Some clones in this sample may be carry-over from other donors' samples. This chain joins TRBV19 and TRBJ2-2; maybe TRBD1 (5 bases). Sequencing used tumor tissue. The DNA of the CDR3 is TGTGCCAGTAGTATTCAGGGCACGAACACCGGGGAGCTGTTTTTT. Translating it yields CASSIQGTNTGELFF.